The clone carrying this TCR beta chain was detected only a few times. Germline CDR1 reads MNHEY; CDR2 reads SVGAGI. V lost 6 bases to trimming and J lost 7 bases, with 13 bases between them. The CDR3 contains 14 residues. The source of the sample is a study of blood T cell repertoires in COVID-19. Study-wide context: Nucleic acid was either cDNA or gDNA, and it came from T cells, B-cell-depleted T cells, or PBMCs.

Authors' processing steps: Amplified reference gene primers provided the basis for estimating nucleated cell counts. Sequencing used immunoSEQ multiplex PCR; TCRdb keeps in-frame clones, though not all of them. That table supplies the V and J calls and clone size; D and trimming were determined from the DNA. The repertoire holds 100,000 to 130,000 clones, with 70% to 90% as singletons. The sample comprised peripheral blood. The receptor comes from a man aged 45-65 years with active or convalescent COVID-19. The chain carries TRBV6-5 and TRBJ1-6; D is perhaps TRBD1 (6 bases). The CDR3 protein is CASSGQTKNSPLHF. CDR3 coding DNA: TGTGCCAGCAGCGGACAGACGAAAAATTCACCCCTCCACTTT.